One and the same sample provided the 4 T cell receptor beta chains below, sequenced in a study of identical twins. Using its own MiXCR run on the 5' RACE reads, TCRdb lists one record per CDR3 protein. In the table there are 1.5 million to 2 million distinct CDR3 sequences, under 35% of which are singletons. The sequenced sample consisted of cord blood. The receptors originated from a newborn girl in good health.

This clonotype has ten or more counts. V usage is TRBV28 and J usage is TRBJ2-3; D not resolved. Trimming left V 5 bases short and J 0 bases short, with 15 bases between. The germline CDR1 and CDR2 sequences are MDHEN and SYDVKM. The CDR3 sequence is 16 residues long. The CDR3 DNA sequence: TGTGCCAGCAGTCTTGTCCTAGTTACTAGCACAGATACGCAGTATTTT. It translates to CASSLVLVTSTDTQYF.

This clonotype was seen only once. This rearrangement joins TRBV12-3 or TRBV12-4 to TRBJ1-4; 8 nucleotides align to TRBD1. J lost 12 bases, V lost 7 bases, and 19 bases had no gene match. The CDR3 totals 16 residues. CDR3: CASTRDRLYPRGELFF. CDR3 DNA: TGTGCCAGCACCAGGGACAGGCTATACCCTCGGGGAGAACTGTTTTTT.

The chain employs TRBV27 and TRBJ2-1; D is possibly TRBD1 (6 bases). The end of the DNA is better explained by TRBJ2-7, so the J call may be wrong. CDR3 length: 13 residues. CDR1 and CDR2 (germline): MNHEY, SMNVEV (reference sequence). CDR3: CASSFGQYNEQYF. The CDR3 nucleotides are TGTGCCAGCAGTTTTGGACAGTACAATGAGCAGTACTTC.

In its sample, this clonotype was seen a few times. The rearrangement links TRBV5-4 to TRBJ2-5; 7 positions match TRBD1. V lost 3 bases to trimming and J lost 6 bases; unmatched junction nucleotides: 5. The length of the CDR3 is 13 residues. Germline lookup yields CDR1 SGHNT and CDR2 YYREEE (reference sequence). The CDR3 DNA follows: TGTGCCAGCAGCTCAAAGACAGGGCAGACCCAGTACTTC. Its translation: CASSSKTGQTQYF.